This T cell receptor (beta chain) was documented in a study of T cell responses to AZD1222 COVID-19 vaccine. Study summary: Investigators merged groups given second doses at roughly 4 or roughly 12 weeks. Broader study findings: Repertoire samples came only from after the peak T cell response.

The protocol was immunoSEQ multiplex PCR, while the TCRdb copy is restricted to in-frame clones and leaves out a portion. Of more than 85,000 clones in the sample, over 75% were seen once. In regard to this clone: The antigen remains undetermined.

V was clipped by 5 bases and J by 6 bases; unmatched bases: 5. The CDR3 runs 13 residues. Germline CDR1 is LNHDA and CDR2 is SQIVND (reference sequence). The sample here was peripheral blood, taken on day 0 of AZD1222 vaccination. The rearrangement uses TRBV19 and TRBJ1-2, with 8 positions matching TRBD1. This TCR came from an adult in good health. CDR3 region: CASSPQGAHGYTF. The CDR3 DNA reads TGTGCCAGTAGTCCTCAGGGGGCTCATGGCTACACCTTC.